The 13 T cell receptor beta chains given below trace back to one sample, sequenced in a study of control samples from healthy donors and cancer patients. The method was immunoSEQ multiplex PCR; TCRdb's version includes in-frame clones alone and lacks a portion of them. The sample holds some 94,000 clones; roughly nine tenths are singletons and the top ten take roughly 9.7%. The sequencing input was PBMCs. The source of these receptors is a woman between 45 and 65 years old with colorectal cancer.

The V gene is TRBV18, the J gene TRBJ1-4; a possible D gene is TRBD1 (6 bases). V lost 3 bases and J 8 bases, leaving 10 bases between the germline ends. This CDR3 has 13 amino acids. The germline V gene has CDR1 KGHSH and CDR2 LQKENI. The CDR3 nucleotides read TGTGCCAGCTCACCGACAGGACCCGAAAAACTGTTTTTT. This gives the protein CASSPTGPEKLFF.

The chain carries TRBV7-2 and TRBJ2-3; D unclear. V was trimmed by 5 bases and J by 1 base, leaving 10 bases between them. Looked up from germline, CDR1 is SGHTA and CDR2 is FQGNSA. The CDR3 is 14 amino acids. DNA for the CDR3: TGTGCCAGCAGCGGCCGACGGCGCACAGATACGCAGTATTTT. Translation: CASSGRRRTDTQYF.

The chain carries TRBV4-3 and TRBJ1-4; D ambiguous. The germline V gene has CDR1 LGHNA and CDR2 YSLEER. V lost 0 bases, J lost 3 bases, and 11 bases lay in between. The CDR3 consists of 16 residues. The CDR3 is CASSQDRPTANEKLFF. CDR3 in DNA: TGCGCCAGCAGCCAAGATCGCCCCACGGCTAATGAAAAACTGTTTTTT.

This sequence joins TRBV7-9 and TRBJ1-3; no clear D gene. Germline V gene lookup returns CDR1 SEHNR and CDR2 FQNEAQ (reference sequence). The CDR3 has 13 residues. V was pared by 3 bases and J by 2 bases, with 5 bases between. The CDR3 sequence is CASSLAAGNTIYF. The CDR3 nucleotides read TGTGCCAGCAGCTTGGCGGCTGGAAACACCATATATTTT. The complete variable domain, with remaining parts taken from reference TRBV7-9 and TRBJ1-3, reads DTGVSQNPRHKITKRGQNVTFRCDPISEHNRLYWYRQTLGQGPEFLTYFQNEAQLEKSRLLSDRFSAERPKGSFSTLEIQRTEQGDSAMYLCASSLAAGNTIYFGEGSWLTVV.

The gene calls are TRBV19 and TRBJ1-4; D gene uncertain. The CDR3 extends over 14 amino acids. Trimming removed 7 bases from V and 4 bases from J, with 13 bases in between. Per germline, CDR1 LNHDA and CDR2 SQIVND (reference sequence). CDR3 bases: TGTGCCAGTACCCCGAGTGTCCATAATGAAAAACTGTTTTTT. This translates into CASTPSVHNEKLFF.

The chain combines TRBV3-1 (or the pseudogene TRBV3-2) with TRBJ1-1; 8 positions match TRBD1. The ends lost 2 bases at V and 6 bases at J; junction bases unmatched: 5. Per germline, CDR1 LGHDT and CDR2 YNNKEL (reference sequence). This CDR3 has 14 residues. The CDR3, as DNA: TGTGCCAGCAGCCAACAGGGGGCTATTGCTGAAGCTTTCTTT. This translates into CASSQQGAIAEAFF.

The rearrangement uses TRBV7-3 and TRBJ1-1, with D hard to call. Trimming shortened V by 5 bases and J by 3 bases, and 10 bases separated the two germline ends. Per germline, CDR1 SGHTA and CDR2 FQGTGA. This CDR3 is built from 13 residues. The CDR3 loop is CASSRYADTEAFF. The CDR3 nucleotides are TGTGCCAGCAGCCGCTACGCAGACACTGAAGCTTTCTTT.

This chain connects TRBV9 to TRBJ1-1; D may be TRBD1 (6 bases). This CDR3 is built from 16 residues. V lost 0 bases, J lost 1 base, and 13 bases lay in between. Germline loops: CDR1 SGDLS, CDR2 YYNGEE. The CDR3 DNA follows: TGTGCCAGCAGCGTAGTGGCGGGGACACCGAACACTGAAGCTTTCTTT. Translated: CASSVVAGTPNTEAFF.

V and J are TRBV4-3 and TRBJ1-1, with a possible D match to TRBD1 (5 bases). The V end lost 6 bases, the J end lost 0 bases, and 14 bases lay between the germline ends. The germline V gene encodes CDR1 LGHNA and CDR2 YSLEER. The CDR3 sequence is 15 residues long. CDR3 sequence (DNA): TGCGCCAGCAGGACAGTACTGACCATGAACACTGAAGCTTTCTTT. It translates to CASRTVLTMNTEAFF.

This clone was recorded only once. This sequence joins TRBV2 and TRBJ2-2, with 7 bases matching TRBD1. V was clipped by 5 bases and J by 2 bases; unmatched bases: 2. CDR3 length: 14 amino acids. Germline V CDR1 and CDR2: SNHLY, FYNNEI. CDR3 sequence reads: CASSRDRNTGELFF. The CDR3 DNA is TGTGCCAGCAGTCGGGACAGAAACACCGGGGAGCTGTTTTTT.

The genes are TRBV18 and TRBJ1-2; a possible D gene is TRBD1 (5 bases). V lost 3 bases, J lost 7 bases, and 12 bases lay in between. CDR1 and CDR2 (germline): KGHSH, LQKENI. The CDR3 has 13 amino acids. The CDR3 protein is CASSPIGTGGYTF. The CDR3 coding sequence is TGTGCCAGCTCACCCATCGGGACGGGTGGCTACACCTTC.

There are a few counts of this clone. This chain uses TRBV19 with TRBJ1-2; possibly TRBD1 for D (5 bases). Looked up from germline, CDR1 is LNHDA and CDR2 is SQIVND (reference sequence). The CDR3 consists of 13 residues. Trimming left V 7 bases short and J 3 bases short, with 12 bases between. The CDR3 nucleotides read TGTGCCAGTACTCTCAGGGAACACTATGGCTACACCTTC. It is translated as CASTLREHYGYTF.

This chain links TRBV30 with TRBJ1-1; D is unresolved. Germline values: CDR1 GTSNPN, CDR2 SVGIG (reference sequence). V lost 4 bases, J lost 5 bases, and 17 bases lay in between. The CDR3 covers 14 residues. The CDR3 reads CAWTYDLGGTEAFF. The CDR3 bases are TGTGCCTGGACCTATGACTTGGGTGGGACTGAAGCTTTCTTT.